Listed below are T cell receptor beta chains from one sample, sequenced in a study of T-cell reconstitution after alpha-beta-depleted transplantation in children. Each CDR3 protein is one row after TCRdb ran MiXCR on the PCR reads. The sample has hundreds of thousands of distinct CDR3 sequences, roughly 8.2% seen once. Specimen: peripheral blood, collected 360 days after TCRalphabeta/CD19-depleted stem cell transplant. The receptors were sampled from a female patient aged 2 to 10 who had a stem cell transplant for Fanconi anemia, so the T cells may come from the graft donor. Both conserved end residues are part of each CDR3. The D gene is left open where the match is weak. Clone sizes are given selectively: once, few, many, or a class where the clone is expanded.

abundance	v_gene	j_gene	d_gene	CDR3aa	CDR3nt
few	TRBV6-5	TRBJ1-5	-	CASHVGDSNQPQHF	TGTGCCAGCCATGTGGGAGATAGCAATCAGCCCCAGCATTTT
-	TRBV5-8	TRBJ2-1	TRBD2	CASSYGTSGAYNEQFF	TGTGCCAGCAGCTACGGGACTAGCGGGGCCTACAATGAGCAGTTCTTC
-	TRBV3-1	TRBJ2-7	TRBD1	CASSRGGTGGFNWSYEQYF	TGTGCCAGCAGCCGAGGCGGGACAGGGGGTTTTAATTGGTCCTACGAGCAGTACTTC
-	TRBV18	TRBJ2-3	-	CASSPERPAQYF	TGTGCCAGCTCCCCTGAGAGGCCAGCACAGTATTTT
many	TRBV5-1	TRBJ2-1	-	CASSLAQYNEQFF	TGCGCCAGCAGCTTGGCCCAGTACAATGAGCAGTTCTTC
many	TRBV20-1	TRBJ1-6	-	CSAFRDGYNSPLHF	TGCAGTGCTTTTCGGGACGGGTATAATTCACCCCTCCACTTT
few	TRBV28	TRBJ2-1	-	CASREGGPNNEQFF	TGTGCCAGCAGAGAGGGGGGGCCCAACAATGAGCAGTTCTTC
many	TRBV5-4	TRBJ1-1	-	CASSSWNTEAFF	TGTGCCAGCAGCTCGTGGAACACTGAAGCTTTCTTT
few	TRBV28	TRBJ2-1	-	CASRLDPRLRNEQFF	TGTGCCAGCAGATTAGATCCCAGGTTGAGGAATGAGCAGTTCTTC
few	TRBV7-2	TRBJ1-1	-	CASRIRERTEAFF	TGTGCCAGCAGAATACGGGAACGCACTGAAGCTTTCTTT
many	TRBV25-1	TRBJ2-5	TRBD1	CASSEYDRGRFWAQYF	TGTGCCAGCAGTGAATATGACAGGGGGCGATTTTGGGCCCAGTACTTC
-	TRBV2	TRBJ1-1	TRBD1	CAGGQGDGAFF	TGTGCCGGCGGACAGGGAGATGGGGCTTTCTTT
many	TRBV9	TRBJ2-1	-	CASSVNSDEQFF	TGTGCCAGCAGCGTCAACAGCGATGAGCAGTTCTTC
few	TRBV5-1	TRBJ1-1	TRBD1	CASSLMGQQNTEAFF	TGCGCCAGCAGCCTAATGGGACAGCAGAACACTGAAGCTTTCTTT
many	TRBV5-1	TRBJ2-1	-	CASSFNQGMGVYNEQFF	TGCGCCAGCAGCTTCAACCAGGGGATGGGCGTCTACAATGAGCAGTTCTTC
few	TRBV4-1	TRBJ1-5	-	CASSQPGDVPQHF	TGCGCCAGCAGCCAACCGGGGGATGTGCCCCAGCATTTT
many	TRBV6-5	TRBJ1-4	-	CASSYSITRNEKLFF	TGTGCCAGCAGTTACTCGATCACAAGGAATGAAAAACTGTTTTTT
-	TRBV18	TRBJ2-5	-	CASSQRGQETQYF	TGTGCCAGCTCACAGCGTGGCCAAGAGACCCAGTACTTC
-	TRBV9	TRBJ2-3	TRBD2	CASSPNGGGPTDTQYF	TGTGCCAGCAGCCCCAACGGCGGGGGGCCCACAGATACGCAGTATTTT
many	TRBV7-3	TRBJ2-5	-	CASSLRLGGTQYF	TGTGCCAGCAGCCTGAGGCTAGGGGGGACCCAGTACTTC
many	TRBV7-9	TRBJ2-1	TRBD2	CASSFLAGGINEQFF	TGTGCCAGCAGCTTTCTAGCGGGAGGGATCAATGAGCAGTTCTTC
many	TRBV20-1	TRBJ2-3	TRBD2	CSAQGLGTQYF	TGCAGTGCACAGGGACTAGGAACGCAGTATTTT
few	TRBV19	TRBJ1-5	TRBD1	CASNDRGRDQPQHF	TGTGCCAGTAATGACAGGGGGCGAGACCAGCCCCAGCATTTT
-	TRBV5-1	TRBJ2-2	TRBD2	CASSRPGTSGGELFF	TGCGCCAGCAGCAGGCCCGGGACTAGCGGCGGGGAGCTGTTTTTT
many	TRBV28	TRBJ2-7	TRBD2	CASTSGTYYEQYF	TGTGCCAGCACTAGCGGGACCTACTACGAGCAGTACTTC
-	TRBV2	TRBJ1-1	-	CACERGKAFF	TGTGCCTGTGAGAGGGGTAAAGCTTTCTTT
-	TRBV27	TRBJ2-2	-	CASSLVRGGELFF	TGTGCCAGCAGTTTGGTCCGCGGCGGGGAGCTGTTTTTT
many	TRBV20-1	TRBJ2-5	TRBD2	CSAPGLGSETQYF	TGCAGTGCCCCGGGACTAGGATCGGAGACCCAGTACTTC
many	TRBV5-1	TRBJ1-1	TRBD1	CASSLGPGGTEAFF	TGCGCCAGCAGCTTGGGTCCAGGGGGCACTGAAGCTTTCTTT
-	TRBV19	TRBJ2-7	-	CASSTSRGSYEQYF	TGTGCCAGTAGTACGTCAAGGGGCTCCTACGAGCAGTACTTC
many	TRBV9	TRBJ2-2	-	CASSVDPGVVGELFF	TGTGCCAGCAGCGTAGATCCGGGAGTGGTCGGGGAGCTGTTTTTT
-	TRBV9	TRBJ1-6	-	CASSGTMTAIYNSPLHF	TGTGCCAGCAGCGGGACGATGACAGCTATATATAATTCACCCCTCCACTTT
few	TRBV20-1	TRBJ1-2	-	CSARVGSPGANYGYTF	TGCAGTGCTAGAGTGGGGAGCCCGGGGGCTAACTATGGCTACACCTTC
-	TRBV28	TRBJ1-3	-	CASSLARGYTIYF	TGTGCCAGCAGTTTAGCCAGGGGATACACCATATATTTT
many	TRBV20-1	TRBJ2-7	-	CSARVTYEQYF	TGCAGTGCTAGAGTAACCTACGAGCAGTACTTC
many	TRBV5-1	TRBJ2-5	TRBD1	CASSQGEETQYF	TGCGCCAGCAGCCAGGGGGAAGAGACCCAGTACTTC
-	TRBV7-6	TRBJ2-7	TRBD1	CASTFGTGDSYEQYF	TGTGCCAGCACTTTTGGGACAGGGGACTCCTACGAGCAGTACTTC
many	TRBV12-3/TRBV12-4	TRBJ2-4	-	CASSHPGGRRVGAKNIQYF	TGTGCCAGCAGTCACCCCGGGGGAAGGAGAGTTGGAGCCAAAAACATTCAGTACTTC
many	TRBV5-1	TRBJ2-1	-	CASSSRDLYVEQFF	TGCGCCAGCAGCTCCCGGGATCTCTACGTTGAGCAGTTCTTC
many	TRBV18	TRBJ1-1	TRBD1	CASSPSDRGTEAFF	TGTGCCAGCTCACCAAGCGACAGGGGCACTGAAGCTTTCTTT